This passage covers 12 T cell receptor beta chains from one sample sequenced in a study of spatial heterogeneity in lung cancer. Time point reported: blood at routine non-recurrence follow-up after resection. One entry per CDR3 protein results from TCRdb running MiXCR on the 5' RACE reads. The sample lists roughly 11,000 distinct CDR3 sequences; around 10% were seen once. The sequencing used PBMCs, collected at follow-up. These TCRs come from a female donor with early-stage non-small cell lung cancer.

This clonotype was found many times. This chain's CDR3 is CASSQSADPGELFF. CDR3 coding DNA: TGTGCCAGCAGCCAATCAGCGGATCCCGGGGAGCTGTTTTTT. V is TRBV7-9 and J is TRBJ2-2; a possible D gene is TRBD2 (5 bases). Trimming left V 5 bases short and J 6 bases short, with 13 bases between. CDR1 SEHNR and CDR2 FQNEAQ come from the germline V gene (reference sequence). This CDR3 is built from 14 residues.

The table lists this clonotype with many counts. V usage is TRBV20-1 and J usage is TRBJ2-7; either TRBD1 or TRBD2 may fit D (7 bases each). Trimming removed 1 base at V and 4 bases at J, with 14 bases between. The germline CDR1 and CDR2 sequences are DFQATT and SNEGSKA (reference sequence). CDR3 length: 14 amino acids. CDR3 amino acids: CSARGGGGRYEQYF. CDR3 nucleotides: TGCAGTGCTAGAGGGGGAGGGGGCAGGTACGAGCAGTACTTC.

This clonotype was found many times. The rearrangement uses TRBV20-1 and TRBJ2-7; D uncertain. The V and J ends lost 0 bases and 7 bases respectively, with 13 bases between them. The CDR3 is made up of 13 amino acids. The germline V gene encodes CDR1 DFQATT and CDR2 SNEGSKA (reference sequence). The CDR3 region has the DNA TGCAGTGCTAGAGATTTGGTAGGGCGGGAGCAGTACTTC. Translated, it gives CSARDLVGREQYF.

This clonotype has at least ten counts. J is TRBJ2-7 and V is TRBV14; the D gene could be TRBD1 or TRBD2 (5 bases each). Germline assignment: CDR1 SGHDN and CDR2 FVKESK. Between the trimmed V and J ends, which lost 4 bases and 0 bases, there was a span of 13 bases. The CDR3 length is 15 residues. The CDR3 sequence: CASSREGDPSYEQYF. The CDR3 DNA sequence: TGTGCCAGCAGCCGAGAAGGGGACCCCTCCTACGAGCAGTACTTC.

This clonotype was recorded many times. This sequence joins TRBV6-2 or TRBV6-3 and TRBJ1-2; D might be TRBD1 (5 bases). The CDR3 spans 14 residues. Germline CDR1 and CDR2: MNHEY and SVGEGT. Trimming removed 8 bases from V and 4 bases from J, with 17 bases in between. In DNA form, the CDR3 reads TGTGCCAGCCTTACCTGGGGCAGCGGCTATGGCTACACCTTC. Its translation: CASLTWGSGYGYTF.

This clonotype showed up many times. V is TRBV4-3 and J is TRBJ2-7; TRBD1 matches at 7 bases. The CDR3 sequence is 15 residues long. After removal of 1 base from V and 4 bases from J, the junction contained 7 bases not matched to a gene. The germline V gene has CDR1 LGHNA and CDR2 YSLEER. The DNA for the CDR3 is TGCGCCAGCAGCCAAGCCGCGACAGGGATATACGAGCAGTACTTC. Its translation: CASSQAATGIYEQYF.

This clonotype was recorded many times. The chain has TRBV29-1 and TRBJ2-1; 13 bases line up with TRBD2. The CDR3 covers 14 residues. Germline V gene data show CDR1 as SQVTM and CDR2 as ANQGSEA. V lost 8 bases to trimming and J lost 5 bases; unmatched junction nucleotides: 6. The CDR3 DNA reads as TGCAGCATCTGGACTAGCGGGAGAAACAATGAGCAGTTCTTC. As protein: CSIWTSGRNNEQFF.

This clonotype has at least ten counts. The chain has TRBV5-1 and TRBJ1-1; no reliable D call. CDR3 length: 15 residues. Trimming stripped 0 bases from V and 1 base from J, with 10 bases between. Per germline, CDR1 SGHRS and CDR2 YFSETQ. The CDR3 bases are TGCGCCAGCAGCTTGGAACGGGTTTGGAACACTGAAGCTTTCTTT. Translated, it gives CASSLERVWNTEAFF.

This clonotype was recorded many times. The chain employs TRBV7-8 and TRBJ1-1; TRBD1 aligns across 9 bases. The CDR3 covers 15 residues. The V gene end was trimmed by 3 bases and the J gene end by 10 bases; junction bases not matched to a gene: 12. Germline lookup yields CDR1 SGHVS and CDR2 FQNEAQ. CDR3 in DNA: TGTGCCAGCAGCTTTTTGGGACAGGGCTTCTTGACAGCTTTCTTT. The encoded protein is CASSFLGQGFLTAFF.

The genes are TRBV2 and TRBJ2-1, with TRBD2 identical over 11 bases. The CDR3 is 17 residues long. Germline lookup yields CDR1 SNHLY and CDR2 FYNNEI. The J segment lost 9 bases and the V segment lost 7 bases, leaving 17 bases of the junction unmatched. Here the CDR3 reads CASNFKLAGVLHGEQFF. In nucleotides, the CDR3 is TGTGCCAGCAACTTCAAACTAGCGGGGGTCCTTCACGGTGAGCAGTTCTTC.

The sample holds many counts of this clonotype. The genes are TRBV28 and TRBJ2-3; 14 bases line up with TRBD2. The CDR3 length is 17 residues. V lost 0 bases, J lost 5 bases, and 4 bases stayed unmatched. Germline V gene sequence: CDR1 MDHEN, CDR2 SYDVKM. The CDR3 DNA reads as TGTGCCAGCAGTTTATGGACTAGCGGGAGGGCCCTAGATACGCAGTATTTT. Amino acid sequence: CASSLWTSGRALDTQYF.

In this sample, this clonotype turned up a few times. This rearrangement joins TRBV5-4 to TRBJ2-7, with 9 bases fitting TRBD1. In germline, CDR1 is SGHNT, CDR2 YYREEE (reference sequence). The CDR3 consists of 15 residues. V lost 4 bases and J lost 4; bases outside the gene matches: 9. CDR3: CASSPAGQGRYEQYF. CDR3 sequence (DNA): TGTGCCAGCAGCCCGGCGGGACAGGGAAGATACGAGCAGTACTTC. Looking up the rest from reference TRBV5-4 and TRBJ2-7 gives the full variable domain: ETGVTQSPTHLIKTRGQQVTLRCSSQSGHNTVSWYQQALGQGPQFIFQYYREEENGRGNFPPRFSGLQFPNYSSELNVNALELDDSALYLCASSPAGQGRYEQYFGPGTRLTVT.